The 14 T cell receptor beta chains listed next were all sequenced from one sample in a study of blood T cell repertoires in COVID-19. The protocol was immunoSEQ multiplex PCR, while the TCRdb copy is restricted to in-frame clones and leaves out a portion. Among 150,000 to 200,000 clones listed, roughly four fifths were seen once. Sequenced: peripheral blood. The receptors derive from a woman in her 70s with COVID-19, enrolled during active disease.

This sequence joins TRBV7-2 and TRBJ1-1; a possible D gene is TRBD1 (5 bases). Germline loops: CDR1 SGHTA, CDR2 FQGNSA. V was shortened by 2 bases and J by 4 bases, with 11 bases between the two germline ends. This CDR3 has 14 residues. Written as DNA, the CDR3 is TGTGCCAGCAGCTTATGGGGGGGGGTCACTGAAGCTTTCTTT. Encoded protein: CASSLWGGVTEAFF.

The rearrangement uses TRBV6-5 and TRBJ2-1, with TRBD2 matching over 7 bases. CDR3 size: 15 residues. CDR1 and CDR2 (germline): MNHEY, SVGAGI. Trimming cost V 2 bases and J 0 bases; bases outside gene matches: 1. The CDR3 DNA is TGTGCCAGCAGTTACGGCGGGAGCTCCTACAATGAGCAGTTCTTC. Its protein product is CASSYGGSSYNEQFF.

V gene TRBV3-1 (or the pseudogene TRBV3-2) combines with J gene TRBJ2-5; 10 bases map to TRBD2. The junction had 9 bases not matched to a gene; V was cut back by 0 bases and J by 5 bases. This CDR3 comprises 17 residues. CDR1 is LGHDT, CDR2 YNNKEL, per germline (reference sequence). The CDR3 region is CASSQERKAGGLETQYF. In DNA form, the CDR3 reads TGTGCCAGCAGCCAAGAACGGAAAGCGGGAGGGCTGGAGACCCAGTACTTC.

V is TRBV19 and J is TRBJ2-1; the D is unclear. Germline V gene data show CDR1 as LNHDA and CDR2 as SQIVND (reference sequence). Trimming shortened V by 1 base and J by 2 bases, and 12 bases separated the two germline ends. This CDR3 has 16 amino acids. The DNA of the CDR3 is TGTGCCAGTAGTATAGGAGTCAGCGAGACCTACAATGAGCAGTTCTTC. It codes for CASSIGVSETYNEQFF.

V is TRBV7-8 and J is TRBJ2-1; tentative D call: TRBD2 (7 bases). V shed 5 bases and J shed 5 bases, with 16 bases lying between them. CDR3 length equals 15 residues. Germline values: CDR1 SGHVS, CDR2 FQNEAQ. The CDR3 DNA reads TGTGCCAGCAGCAAAGGGGGGGGAGGTAACAATGAGCAGTTCTTC. It translates to CASSKGGGGNNEQFF.

The rearrangement joins TRBV24-1 to TRBJ2-2, with D perhaps matching TRBD1 (6 bases). This CDR3 comprises 16 residues. Trimming removed 2 bases from V and 2 bases from J, with 11 bases in between. CDR1 is KGHDR, CDR2 SFDVKD, per germline. CDR3 protein: CATSDYGRGNTGELFF. CDR3 nucleotide sequence: TGTGCCACCAGTGATTACGGCAGGGGTAACACCGGGGAGCTGTTTTTT.

The V gene is TRBV28, the J gene TRBJ1-5; D gene uncertain. V gave up 8 bases and J gave up 6 bases, with 11 bases separating them. The V gene's germline CDR1 is MDHEN and CDR2 SYDVKM. The CDR3 spans 12 residues. CDR3 loop: CASGLLSQPQHF. The CDR3 DNA is TGTGCCAGCGGACTTTTAAGTCAGCCCCAGCATTTT.

The chain links TRBV28 to TRBJ1-5, with D maybe TRBD1 (6 bases). The CDR3 totals 15 residues. From germline, CDR1 is MDHEN and CDR2 SYDVKM. Between the trimmed V and J ends, which lost 3 bases and 2 bases, there was a span of 11 bases. CDR3 sequence reads: CASSLDRRGNQPQHF. In nucleotides, the CDR3 is TGTGCCAGCAGTTTGGACAGAAGGGGCAATCAGCCCCAGCATTTT.

V usage is TRBV6-5 and J usage is TRBJ2-1; D gene unclear. V lost 2 bases and J lost 7, with 9 bases in between. CDR1 is MNHEY, CDR2 SVGAGI, per germline. The CDR3 sequence is 13 residues long. The CDR3 DNA is TGTGCCAGCAGTTACGACTTTCGAAATGAGCAGTTCTTC. Translating it yields CASSYDFRNEQFF.

The rearrangement joins TRBV18 to TRBJ2-3; D not certain. Between the trimmed V and J ends, which lost 6 bases and 6 bases, there was a span of 10 bases. CDR1 KGHSH and CDR2 LQKENI come from the germline V gene. This CDR3 is 12 amino acids long. The CDR3 nucleotides read TGTGCCAGCTCCCTCATCGAGGATACGCAGTATTTT. Residues: CASSLIEDTQYF.

The J gene is TRBJ2-5, the V gene TRBV5-1; 8 nucleotides line up with TRBD1. CDR3 length equals 14 residues. The germline CDR1 and CDR2 sequences are SGHRS and YFSETQ. V was pared by 0 bases and J by 4 bases, with 2 bases of the junction left unmatched. The chain's CDR3 is CASSLEDRAETQYF. CDR3 bases: TGCGCCAGCAGCTTGGAGGACAGGGCAGAGACCCAGTACTTC.

This chain joins TRBV7-2 and TRBJ2-7, with 10 bases aligning to TRBD2. V lost 1 base to trimming and J lost 2 bases; unmatched junction nucleotides: 8. The germline V gene has CDR1 SGHTA and CDR2 FQGNSA. This CDR3 has 17 amino acids. The CDR3 loop reads CASSLELGTSVPYEQYF. Written as DNA, the CDR3 is TGTGCCAGCAGCTTAGAGTTAGGGACTAGCGTACCCTACGAGCAGTACTTC. Filled out from reference TRBV7-2 and TRBJ2-7, the complete variable domain reads GAGVSQSPSNKVTEKGKDVELRCDPISGHTALYWYRQSLGQGLEFLIYFQGNSAPDKSGLPSDRFSAERTGGSVSTLTIQRTQQEDSAVYLCASSLELGTSVPYEQYFGPGTRLTVT.

This clone was observed a single time. V is TRBV2 and J is TRBJ1-5; TRBD1 matches at 7 bases. CDR1 SNHLY and CDR2 FYNNEI come from the germline V gene. The CDR3 is made up of 13 amino acids. Germline trimming cut 7 bases from V and 4 bases from J; bases unmatched to any gene: 4. The CDR3 spells CASTGQENQPQHF. In DNA form, the CDR3 reads TGTGCCAGCACCGGACAGGAGAATCAGCCCCAGCATTTT.

This clone was seen a few times. V usage is TRBV10-3 and J usage is TRBJ2-5; D call uncertain. Germline V gene sequence: CDR1 ENHRY, CDR2 SYGVKD. CDR3 size: 13 residues. The V end lost 10 bases, the J end lost 2 bases, and 14 bases lay between the germline ends. CDR3 in amino acids: CATRRGLQETQYF. In DNA, the CDR3 is TGTGCCACCCGGCGAGGCCTACAAGAGACCCAGTACTTC.